This T cell receptor beta chain is from a study of T cell responses to AZD1222 COVID-19 vaccine. Clones were sequenced by immunoSEQ multiplex PCR, and TCRdb holds only the in-frame ones, with some missing. The data contain around 110,000 clones, over 75% of them singletons. The germline V gene encodes CDR1 SGHAT and CDR2 FQNNGV. V was clipped by 1 base and J by 2 bases, with 11 bases between them. The CDR3 contains 15 residues. This clonotype was obtained from an adult in good health. V is TRBV11-2 and J is TRBJ2-5; D uncertain. Source: peripheral blood, taken on day 0 of AZD1222 vaccination. The CDR3 bases are TGTGCCAGCAGCTTAGTAGGAGAGCTGCAAGAGACCCAGTACTTC. Its protein is CASSLVGELQETQYF.